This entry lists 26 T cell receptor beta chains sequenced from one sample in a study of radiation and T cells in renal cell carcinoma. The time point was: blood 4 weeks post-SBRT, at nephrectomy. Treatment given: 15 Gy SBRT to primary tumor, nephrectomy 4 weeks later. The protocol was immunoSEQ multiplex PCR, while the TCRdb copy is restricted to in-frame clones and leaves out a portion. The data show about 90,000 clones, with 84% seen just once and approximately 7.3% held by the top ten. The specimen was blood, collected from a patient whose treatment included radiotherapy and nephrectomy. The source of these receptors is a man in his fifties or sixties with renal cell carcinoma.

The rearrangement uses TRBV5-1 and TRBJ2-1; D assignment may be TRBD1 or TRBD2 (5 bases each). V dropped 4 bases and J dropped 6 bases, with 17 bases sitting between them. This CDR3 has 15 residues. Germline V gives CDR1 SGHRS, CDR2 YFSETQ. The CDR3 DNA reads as TGCGCCAGCAGCCCCCGAGGGGCGGTTACCAATGAGCAGTTCTTC. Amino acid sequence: CASSPRGAVTNEQFF.

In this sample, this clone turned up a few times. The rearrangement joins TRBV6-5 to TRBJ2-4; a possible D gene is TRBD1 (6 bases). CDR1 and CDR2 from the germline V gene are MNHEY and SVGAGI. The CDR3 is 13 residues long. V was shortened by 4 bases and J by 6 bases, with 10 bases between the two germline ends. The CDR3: CASSWTDGNIQYF. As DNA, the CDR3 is TGTGCCAGCAGTTGGACAGATGGAAACATTCAGTACTTC.

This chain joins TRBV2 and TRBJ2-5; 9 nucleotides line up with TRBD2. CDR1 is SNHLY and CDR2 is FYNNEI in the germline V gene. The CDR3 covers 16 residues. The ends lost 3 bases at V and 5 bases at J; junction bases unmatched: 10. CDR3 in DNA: TGTGCCAGCAGTGATCGTCCTAGCGGGACTTGGGAGACCCAGTACTTC. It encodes CASSDRPSGTWETQYF.

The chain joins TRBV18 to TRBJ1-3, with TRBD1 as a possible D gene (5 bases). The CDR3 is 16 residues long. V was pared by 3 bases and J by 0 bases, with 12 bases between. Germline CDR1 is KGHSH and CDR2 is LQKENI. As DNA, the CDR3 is TGTGCCAGCTCACCCGAACAGGCGGGCTCTGGAAACACCATATATTTT. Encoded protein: CASSPEQAGSGNTIYF.

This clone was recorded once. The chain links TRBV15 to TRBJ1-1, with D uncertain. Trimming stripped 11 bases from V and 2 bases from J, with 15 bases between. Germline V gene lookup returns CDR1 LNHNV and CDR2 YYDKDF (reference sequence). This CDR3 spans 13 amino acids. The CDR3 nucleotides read TGTGCCGCACGGCCGGGGTATAACACTGAAGCTTTCTTT. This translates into CAARPGYNTEAFF.

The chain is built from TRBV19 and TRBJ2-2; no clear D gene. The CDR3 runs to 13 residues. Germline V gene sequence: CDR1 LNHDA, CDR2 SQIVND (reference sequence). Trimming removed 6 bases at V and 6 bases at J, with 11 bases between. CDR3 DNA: TGTGCCAGTAGCCCGGGTGTAGCCGGGGAGCTGTTTTTT. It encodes CASSPGVAGELFF.

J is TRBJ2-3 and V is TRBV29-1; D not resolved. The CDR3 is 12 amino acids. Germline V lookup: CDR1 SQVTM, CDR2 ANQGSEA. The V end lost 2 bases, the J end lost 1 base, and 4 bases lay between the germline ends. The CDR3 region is CSVERRTDTQYF. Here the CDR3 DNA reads TGCAGCGTTGAACGACGCACAGATACGCAGTATTTT.

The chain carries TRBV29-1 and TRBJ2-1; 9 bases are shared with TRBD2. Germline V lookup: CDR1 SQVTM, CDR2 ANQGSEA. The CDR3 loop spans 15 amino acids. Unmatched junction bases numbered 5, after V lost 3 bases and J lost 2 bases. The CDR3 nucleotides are TGCAGCGTTGAGATTAGCGGGAGAGCCTACAATGAGCAGTTCTTC. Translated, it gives CSVEISGRAYNEQFF.

The CDR3 is CASSEGGGTNEKLFF. The CDR3 DNA follows: TGCGCCAGCAGCGAAGGAGGGGGAACTAATGAAAAACTGTTTTTT. The chain has TRBV5-1 and TRBJ1-4; possible D gene TRBD1, 6 bases. V was clipped by 4 bases and J by 1 base, with 11 bases between them. This CDR3 has 15 amino acids. The germline gives CDR1 SGHRS, CDR2 YFSETQ. Full variable domain (missing parts from reference TRBV5-1 and TRBJ1-4): KAGVTQTPRYLIKTRGQQVTLSCSPISGHRSVSWYQQTPGQGLQFLFEYFSETQRNKGNFPGRFSGRQFSNSRSEMNVSTLELGDSALYLCASSEGGGTNEKLFFGSGTQLSVL.

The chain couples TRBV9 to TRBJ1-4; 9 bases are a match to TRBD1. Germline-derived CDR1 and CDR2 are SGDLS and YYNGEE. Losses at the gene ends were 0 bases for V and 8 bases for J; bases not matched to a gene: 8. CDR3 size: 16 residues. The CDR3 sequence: CASSVGAGQGYEKLFF. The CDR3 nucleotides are TGTGCCAGCAGCGTAGGGGCGGGACAGGGATACGAAAAACTGTTTTTT.

The CDR3 bases are TGTGCCAGCAGCCCGACAGGGGGCCTAAACACTGAAGCTTTCTTT. It specifies CASSPTGGLNTEAFF. The chain carries TRBV7-8 and TRBJ1-1; TRBD1 matches at 10 bases. CDR1 is SGHVS, CDR2 FQNEAQ, per germline. This CDR3 region has 15 residues. V was pared by 5 bases and J by 2 bases, with 5 bases of the junction left unmatched. Supplemented by reference TRBV7-8 and TRBJ1-1, the full variable domain reads GAGVSQSPRYKVAKRGQDVALRCDPISGHVSLFWYQQALGQGPEFLTYFQNEAQLDKSGLPSDRFFAERPEGSVSTLKIQRTQQEDSAVYLCASSPTGGLNTEAFFGQGTRLTVV.

CDR3 sequence reads: CSASGGGYTF. The CDR3 nucleotides are TGCAGTGCATCGGGGGGTGGCTACACCTTC. The chain uses TRBV20-1 and TRBJ1-2, with D maybe TRBD1 (5 bases). The ends were cut back, 6 bases at V and 7 bases at J, with 9 bases in the middle. CDR1 DFQATT and CDR2 SNEGSKA come from the germline V gene (reference sequence). This CDR3 contains 10 residues.

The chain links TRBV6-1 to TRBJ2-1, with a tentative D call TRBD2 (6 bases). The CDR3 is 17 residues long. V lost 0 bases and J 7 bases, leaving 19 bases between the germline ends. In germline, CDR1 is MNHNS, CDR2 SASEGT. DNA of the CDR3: TGTGCCAGCAGTGAAGCCTTTCCCGGGGGATGGGGGAATGAGCAGTTCTTC. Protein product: CASSEAFPGGWGNEQFF.

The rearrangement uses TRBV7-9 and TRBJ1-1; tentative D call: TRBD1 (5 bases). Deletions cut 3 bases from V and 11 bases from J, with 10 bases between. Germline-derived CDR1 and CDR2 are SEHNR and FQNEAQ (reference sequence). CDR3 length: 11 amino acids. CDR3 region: CASSFMGEAFF. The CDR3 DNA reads TGTGCCAGCAGCTTCATGGGGGAGGCTTTCTTT.

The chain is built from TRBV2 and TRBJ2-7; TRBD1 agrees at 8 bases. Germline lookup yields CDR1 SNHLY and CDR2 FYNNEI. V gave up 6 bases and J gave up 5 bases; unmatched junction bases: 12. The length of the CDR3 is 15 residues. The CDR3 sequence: CASSDPGQARDEQYF. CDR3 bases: TGTGCCAGCAGCGATCCGGGACAGGCTCGGGACGAGCAGTACTTC.

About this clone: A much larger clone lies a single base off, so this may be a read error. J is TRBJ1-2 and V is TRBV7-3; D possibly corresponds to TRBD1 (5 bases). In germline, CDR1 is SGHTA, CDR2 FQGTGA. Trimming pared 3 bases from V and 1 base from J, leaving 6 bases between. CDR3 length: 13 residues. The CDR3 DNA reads TGTGCCAGCAGCTTGGACAATAACTATGGCTACACCTTC. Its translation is CASSLDNNYGYTF.

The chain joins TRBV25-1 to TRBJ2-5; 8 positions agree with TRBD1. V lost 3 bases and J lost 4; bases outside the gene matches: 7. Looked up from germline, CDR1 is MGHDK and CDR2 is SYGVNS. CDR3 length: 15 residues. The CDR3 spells CASSDHRGDLETQYF. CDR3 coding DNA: TGTGCCAGCAGTGATCACAGGGGGGATCTAGAGACCCAGTACTTC.

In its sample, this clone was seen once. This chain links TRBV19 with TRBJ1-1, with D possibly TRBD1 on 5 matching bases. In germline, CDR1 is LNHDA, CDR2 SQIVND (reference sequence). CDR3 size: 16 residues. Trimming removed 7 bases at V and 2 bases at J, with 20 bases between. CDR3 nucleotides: TGTGCCAGTACCCCGCCCCGGGACCTATTTAACACTGAAGCTTTCTTT. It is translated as CASTPPRDLFNTEAFF.

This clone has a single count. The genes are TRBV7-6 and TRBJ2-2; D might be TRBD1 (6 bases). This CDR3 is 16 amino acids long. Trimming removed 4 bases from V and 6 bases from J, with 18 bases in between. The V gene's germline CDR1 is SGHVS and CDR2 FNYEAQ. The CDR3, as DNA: TGTGCCAGCAGCTCAGGGGTAAAACTAGGGGCCGGGGAGCTGTTTTTT. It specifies CASSSGVKLGAGELFF.

CDR3 nucleotides: TGTGCCAGCAGCTTGGGACAGTACTACGAGCAGTACTTC. The encoded protein is CASSLGQYYEQYF. The chain carries TRBV5-6 and TRBJ2-7, with TRBD1 as a possible D gene (5 bases). Germline assignment: CDR1 SGHDT and CDR2 YYEEEE. V dropped 0 bases and J dropped 3 bases, with 7 bases sitting between them. The CDR3 has 13 residues.

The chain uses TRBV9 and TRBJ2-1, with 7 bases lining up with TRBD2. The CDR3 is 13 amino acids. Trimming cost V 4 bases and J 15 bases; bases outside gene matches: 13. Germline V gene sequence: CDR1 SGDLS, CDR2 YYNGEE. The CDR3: CASSNSAGDSRFF. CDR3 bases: TGTGCCAGCAGCAACTCCGCGGGGGACTCAAGGTTCTTC.

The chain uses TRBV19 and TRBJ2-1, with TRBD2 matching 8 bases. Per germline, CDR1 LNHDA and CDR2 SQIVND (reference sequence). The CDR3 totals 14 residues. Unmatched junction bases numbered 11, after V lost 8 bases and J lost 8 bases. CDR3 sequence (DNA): TGTGCCAGTTTAGCCGGGGGGGGGTCCGATGAGCAGTTCTTC. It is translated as CASLAGGGSDEQFF.

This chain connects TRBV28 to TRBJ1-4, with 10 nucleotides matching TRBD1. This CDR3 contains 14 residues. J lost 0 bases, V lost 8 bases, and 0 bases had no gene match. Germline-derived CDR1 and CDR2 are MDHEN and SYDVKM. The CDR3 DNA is TGTGCCAGCGGACAGGGGGCAACTAATGAAAAACTGTTTTTT. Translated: CASGQGATNEKLFF.

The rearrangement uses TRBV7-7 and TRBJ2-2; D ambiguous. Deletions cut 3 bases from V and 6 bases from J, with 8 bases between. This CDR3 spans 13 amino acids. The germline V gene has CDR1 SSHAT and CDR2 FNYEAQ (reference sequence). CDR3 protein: CASSFKGAGELFF. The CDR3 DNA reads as TGTGCCAGCAGCTTTAAGGGCGCCGGGGAGCTGTTTTTT.

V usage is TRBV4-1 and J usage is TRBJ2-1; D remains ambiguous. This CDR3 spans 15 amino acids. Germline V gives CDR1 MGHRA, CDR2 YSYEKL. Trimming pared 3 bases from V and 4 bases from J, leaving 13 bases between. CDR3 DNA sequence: TGCGCCAGCAGCCATGCGCAGCTGCGGTACAATGAGCAGTTCTTC. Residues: CASSHAQLRYNEQFF.

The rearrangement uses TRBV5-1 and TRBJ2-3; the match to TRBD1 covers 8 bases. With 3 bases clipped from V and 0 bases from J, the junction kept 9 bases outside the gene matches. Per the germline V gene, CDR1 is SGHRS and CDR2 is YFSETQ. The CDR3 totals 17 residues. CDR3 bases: TGCGCCAGCAGCTCGTGGACAGGGCGAACTAGCACAGATACGCAGTATTTT. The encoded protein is CASSSWTGRTSTDTQYF.